In its sample, the clone carrying this T cell receptor (beta chain) was seen once. Its target is unknown. This sample was taken from a study of T cells in narcolepsy. For the study at large: Enrolled donors included narcolepsy type 1 or type 2 patients and healthy controls.

The CDR3 is 13 residues long. From germline, CDR1 is MNHEY and CDR2 SMNVEV (reference sequence). Points from the study as a whole: Blood of same and different patients, but not healthy controls, reportedly held recurring autoreactive clonotypes. Same-patient CSF and blood CD4+ T cell clonotypes included HCRT-specific and TRIB2-specific autoreactive ones.

Profiling relied on immunoSEQ multiplex PCR, and the TCRdb table lists in-frame clones only, not all of them. Among nearly 35,000 clones listed, around 84% were seen once. The source is a human donor in good health. Sequencing input: memory (CD45RA-) CD4+ T cells from blood. This chain connects TRBV27 to TRBJ1-5; a weak D match, TRBD1 (5 bases). The CDR3 DNA is TGTGGCAAGCGGGCAGACCATGGGGGGGCCCAGCATTTT. This gives the protein CGKRADHGGAQHF.